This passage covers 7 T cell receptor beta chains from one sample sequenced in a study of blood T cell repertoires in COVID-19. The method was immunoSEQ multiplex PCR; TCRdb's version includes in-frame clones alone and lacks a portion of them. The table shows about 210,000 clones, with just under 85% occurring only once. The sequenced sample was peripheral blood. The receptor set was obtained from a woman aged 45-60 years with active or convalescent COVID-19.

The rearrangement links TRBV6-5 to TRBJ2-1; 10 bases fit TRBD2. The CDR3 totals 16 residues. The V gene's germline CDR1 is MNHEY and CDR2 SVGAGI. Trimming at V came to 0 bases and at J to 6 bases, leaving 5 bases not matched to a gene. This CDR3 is CASSYSLASGSNEQFF. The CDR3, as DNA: TGTGCCAGCAGTTACTCGTTGGCTAGCGGGAGCAATGAGCAGTTCTTC.

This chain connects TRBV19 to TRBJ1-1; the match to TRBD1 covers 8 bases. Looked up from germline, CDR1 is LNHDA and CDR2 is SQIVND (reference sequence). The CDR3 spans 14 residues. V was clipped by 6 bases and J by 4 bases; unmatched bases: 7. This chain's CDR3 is CASRLRQGATEAFF. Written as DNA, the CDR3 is TGTGCCAGTAGGTTGCGCCAGGGGGCCACTGAAGCTTTCTTT.

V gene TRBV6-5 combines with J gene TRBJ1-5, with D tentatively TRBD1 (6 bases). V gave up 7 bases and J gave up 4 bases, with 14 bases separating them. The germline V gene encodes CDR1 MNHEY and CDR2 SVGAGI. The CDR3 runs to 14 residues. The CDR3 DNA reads TGTGCCAGCACCTCCGGGACAAGGAATCAGCCCCAGCATTTT. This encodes CASTSGTRNQPQHF.

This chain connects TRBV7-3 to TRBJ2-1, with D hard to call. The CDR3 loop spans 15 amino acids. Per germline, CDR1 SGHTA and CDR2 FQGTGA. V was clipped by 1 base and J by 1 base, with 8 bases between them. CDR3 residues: CASSLIRSSYNEQFF. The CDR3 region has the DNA TGTGCCAGCAGCTTAATTAGGAGTTCCTACAATGAGCAGTTCTTC.

As DNA, the CDR3 is TGTGCCAGCAGCCCATCGGCGGGATATAGCACAGATACGCAGTATTTT. Residues: CASSPSAGYSTDTQYF. J is TRBJ2-3 and V is TRBV19; tentative D call: TRBD2 (6 bases). The CDR3 runs 16 residues. The V gene lost 9 bases and the J gene lost 0 bases, with 19 bases spanning the gap. Per the germline V gene, CDR1 is LNHDA and CDR2 is SQIVND (reference sequence).

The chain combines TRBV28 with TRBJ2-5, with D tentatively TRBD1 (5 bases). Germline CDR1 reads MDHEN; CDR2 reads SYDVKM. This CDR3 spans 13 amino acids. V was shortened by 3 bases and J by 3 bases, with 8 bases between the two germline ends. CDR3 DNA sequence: TGTGCCAGCAGTTTTAAAGGGGAAGAGACCCAGTACTTC. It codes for CASSFKGEETQYF.

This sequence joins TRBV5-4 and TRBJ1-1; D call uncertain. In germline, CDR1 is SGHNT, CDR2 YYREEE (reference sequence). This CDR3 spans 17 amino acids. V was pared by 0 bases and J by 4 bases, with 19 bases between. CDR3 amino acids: CASSLASKRSHPTEAFF. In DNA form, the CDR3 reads TGTGCCAGCAGCTTGGCCTCGAAGAGATCGCATCCCACTGAAGCTTTCTTT.